This T cell receptor (beta chain) was sequenced during a study of shared clonotypes between healthy human individuals. Study-wide background: Three CD4 naive, three CD4 memory, two CD8 naive and one CD8 memory plate were used per donor. Overall study results and limits: For naive CD4 cells, approximately 4.7% of clonotypes were shared across a handful of donors. At large depth, rarefaction still showed sorted-subset sequencing to be incomplete.

A remark on this clone: What it binds is unknown. It may be a read error: a sequence one base away is much more abundant.

The CDR3 contains 12 residues. Germline values: CDR1 GTSNPN, CDR2 SVGIG (reference sequence). The ends were cut back, 4 bases at V and 1 base at J, with 7 bases in the middle. Each replicate PCR on the sorted subsets used approximately 200 ng DNA (approximately 27,000 T cell genomes). Clones were sequenced by immunoSEQ multiplex PCR, and TCRdb holds only the in-frame ones, with some missing. The sample records about 1 million clones, roughly 70% being singletons. The clonotype was recovered from a man younger than 30 in good health. The chain is built from TRBV30 and TRBJ1-1, with D unclear. The sample was memory CD4+ T cells sorted from blood. The subset was: CD45RA-negative fraction. CDR3 in amino acids: CAWTRENTEAFF. CDR3 sequence (DNA): TGTGCCTGGACCCGGGAGAACACTGAAGCTTTCTTT.